This T cell receptor (beta chain) appears in the sequencing data of a study of blood T cells in healthy people across ages. The V and J ends lost 2 bases and 0 bases respectively, with 11 bases between them. The CDR3 extends over 15 amino acids. CDR1 is DFQATT, CDR2 SNEGSKA, per germline (reference sequence). Together with a sample-barcoded 5' primer, a J-beta primer mix was included in a second PCR lasting roughly 6 to 12 cycles. Each cDNA molecule received a tag from a template-switch adaptor that had 12 random nucleotides. TCRdb re-called the 5' RACE reads through MiXCR, storing one row per CDR3 protein. Of about 1,400,000 distinct CDR3 sequences listed, roughly 45% are singletons.

This chain uses TRBV20-1 with TRBJ2-1; no definite D call. The sequenced sample consisted of blood. This sequence originates from a woman aged 18-29 years in good health. The CDR3 region is CSARQWLSSYNEQFF. CDR3 in DNA: TGCAGTGCTAGACAGTGGCTGAGCTCCTACAATGAGCAGTTCTTC.